The rows below give T cell receptor beta chains drawn from one sample of a study of T cell repertoires in cytomegalovirus infection. TCRdb reprocessed the reads via MiXCR and lists one record per CDR3 protein. The table has 150,000 to 200,000 distinct CDR3 sequences, approximately 9.6% seen once. Sample: PBMCs. The receptors originated from a human donor in good health (CMV status not recorded). Some clones in this sample may be carry-over from other donors' samples. Both conserved end residues are part of each CDR3.

V: TRBV12-3/TRBV12-4
CDR3: CASSFKQDSEAFF

V: TRBV12-3/TRBV12-4
CDR3: CASSRTSGDNEQFF

V: TRBV29-1
CDR3: CSVLVLVAKQFF

V: TRBV2
CDR3: CASSEQVNSPLHF

V: TRBV28
CDR3: CASKGSIRNTEAFF

V: TRBV7-8
CDR3: CASLKGGGGNTEAFF

V: TRBV7-2
CDR3: CASRIDRTGEAFF

V: TRBV20-1
CDR3: CSAISPGSVEQYF

V: TRBV7-2
CDR3: CASRHHQGAWEAFF

V: TRBV7-2
CDR3: CASSLVPSGSDEQFF

V: TRBV7-2
CDR3: CASSSYGASGNTIYF

V: TRBV7-3
CDR3: CASSLMVGLAYEQYF

V: TRBV20-1
CDR3: CSARAKLAGHADTQYF

V: TRBV7-2
CDR3: CASSLKGRVVYF

V: TRBV28
CDR3: CASSFDGLPYEQYF

V: TRBV11-2
CDR3: CASSFGGPGGEQYF

V: TRBV6-2/TRBV6-3
CDR3: CATRPGTSDTDTQYF

V: TRBV24-1
CDR3: CATSEWTSGSSYNEQFF

V: TRBV10-3
CDR3: CAMGRSYQETQYF

V: TRBV29-1
CDR3: CSVDLYGTEAFF

V: TRBV12-3/TRBV12-4
CDR3: CASSSEQGAYTEAFF

V: TRBV5-1
CDR3: CASSFGTTGQPQHF

V: TRBV20-1
CDR3: CSARDFQGRTYEQYF

V: TRBV20-1
CDR3: CSARVDRGDSPLHF

V: TRBV28
CDR3: CASSGRDLAKNIQYF

V: TRBV6-2/TRBV6-3
CDR3: CASLGAFNQPQHF

V: TRBV20-1
CDR3: CSAPPTGDTEAFF

V: TRBV28
CDR3: CASKSLAGAQETQYF

V: TRBV27
CDR3: CASSPAGTGGSGANVLTF

V: TRBV20-1
CDR3: CSAFGQGRRNTEAFF

V: TRBV3-1
CDR3: CASSQAGLAEDNEQFF

V: TRBV28
CDR3: CASSPRGGAETQYF

V: TRBV28
CDR3: CASSITGLNTEAFF

V: TRBV29-1
CDR3: CSARQGPNTEAFF

V: TRBV5-1
CDR3: CASSLGLPPTDTQYF

V: TRBV7-8
CDR3: CASSVRDRGSTGELFF

V: TRBV28
CDR3: CASSPQFESGNTIYF

V: TRBV6-2/TRBV6-3
CDR3: CASGQLGQGAYGYTF

V: TRBV28
CDR3: CASSFVGEYNEQFF

V: TRBV6-2/TRBV6-3
CDR3: CASSYSETGRRSTDTQYF

V: TRBV20-1
CDR3: CSAPRGGMNTEAFF

V: TRBV28
CDR3: CASSLTRTSGYNEQFF

V: TRBV6-5
CDR3: CASSYSRSPNQPQHF

V: TRBV28
CDR3: CASSSDRAGGNQPQHF

V: TRBV28
CDR3: CASSISGRTTDTQYF

V: TRBV12-5
CDR3: CASGLLRTNTGELFF

V: TRBV7-2
CDR3: CASSFGTSASYEQYF

V: TRBV7-6
CDR3: CASSLGGPYSYNEQFF

V: TRBV10-3
CDR3: CAISGRDPSYEQYF

V: TRBV15
CDR3: CATSRERGGETQYF

V: TRBV6-5
CDR3: CASSYGVTPLHF

V: TRBV7-2
CDR3: CASSLLRTGGPYEQYF

V: TRBV28
CDR3: CASSFRGQGEDTQYF

V: TRBV5-1
CDR3: CASSDRGMNTEAFF